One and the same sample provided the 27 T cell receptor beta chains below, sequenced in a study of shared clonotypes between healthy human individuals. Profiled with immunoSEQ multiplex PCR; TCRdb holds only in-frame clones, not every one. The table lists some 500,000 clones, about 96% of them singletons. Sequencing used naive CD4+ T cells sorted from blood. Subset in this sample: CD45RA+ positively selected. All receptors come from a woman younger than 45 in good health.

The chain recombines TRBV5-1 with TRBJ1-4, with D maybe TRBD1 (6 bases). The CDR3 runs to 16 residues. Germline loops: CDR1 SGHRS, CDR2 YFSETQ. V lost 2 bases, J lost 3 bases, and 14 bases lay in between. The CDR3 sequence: CASSLRGQTSNEKLFF. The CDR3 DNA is TGCGCCAGCAGCTTACGTGGACAGACGTCTAATGAAAAACTGTTTTTT.

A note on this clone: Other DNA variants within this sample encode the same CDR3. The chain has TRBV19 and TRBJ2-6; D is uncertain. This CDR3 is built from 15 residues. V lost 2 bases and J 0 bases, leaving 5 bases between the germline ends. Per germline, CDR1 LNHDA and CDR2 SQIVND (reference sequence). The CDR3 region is CASSISRSGANVLTF. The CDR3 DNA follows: TGTGCCAGTAGTATAAGTCGCTCTGGGGCCAACGTCCTGACTTTC.

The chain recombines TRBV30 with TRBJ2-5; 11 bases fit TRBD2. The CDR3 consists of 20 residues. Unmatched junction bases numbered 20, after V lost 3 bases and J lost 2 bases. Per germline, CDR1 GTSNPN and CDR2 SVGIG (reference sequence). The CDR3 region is CAWSRDRFNRGLAVQETQYF. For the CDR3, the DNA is TGTGCCTGGAGCCGGGACAGGTTCAATAGGGGACTAGCGGTTCAAGAGACCCAGTACTTC.

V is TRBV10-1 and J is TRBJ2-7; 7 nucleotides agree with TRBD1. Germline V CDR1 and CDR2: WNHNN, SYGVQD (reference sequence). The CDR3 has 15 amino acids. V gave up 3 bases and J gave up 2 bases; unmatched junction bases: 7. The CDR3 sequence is CASSDPPGQPYEQYF. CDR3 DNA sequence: TGCGCCAGCAGTGACCCACCGGGACAGCCCTACGAGCAGTACTTC.

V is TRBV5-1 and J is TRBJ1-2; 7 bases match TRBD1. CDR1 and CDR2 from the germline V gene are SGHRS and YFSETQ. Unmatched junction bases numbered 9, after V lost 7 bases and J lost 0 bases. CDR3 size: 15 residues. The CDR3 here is CASSTGHTPNYGYTF. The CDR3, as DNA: TGCGCCAGCTCGACAGGGCATACTCCTAACTATGGCTACACCTTC.

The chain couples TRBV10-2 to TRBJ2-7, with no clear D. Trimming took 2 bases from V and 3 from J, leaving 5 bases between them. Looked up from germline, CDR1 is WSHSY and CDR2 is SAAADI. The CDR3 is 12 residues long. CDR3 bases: TGCGCCAGCAGTGAGGGGTTCTACGAGCAGTACTTC. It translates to CASSEGFYEQYF.

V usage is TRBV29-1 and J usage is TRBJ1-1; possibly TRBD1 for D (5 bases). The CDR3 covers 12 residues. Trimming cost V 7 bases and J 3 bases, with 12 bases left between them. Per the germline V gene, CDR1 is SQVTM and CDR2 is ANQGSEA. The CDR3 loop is CSGGRGDTEAFF. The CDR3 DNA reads TGCAGCGGGGGACGGGGGGACACTGAAGCTTTCTTT.

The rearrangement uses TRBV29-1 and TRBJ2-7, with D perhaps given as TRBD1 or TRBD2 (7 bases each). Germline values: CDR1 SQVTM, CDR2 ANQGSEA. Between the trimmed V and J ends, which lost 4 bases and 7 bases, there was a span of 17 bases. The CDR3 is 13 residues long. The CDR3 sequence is CSVVSSGGGEQYF. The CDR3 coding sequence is TGCAGCGTTGTAAGTTCAGGGGGGGGAGAGCAGTACTTC.

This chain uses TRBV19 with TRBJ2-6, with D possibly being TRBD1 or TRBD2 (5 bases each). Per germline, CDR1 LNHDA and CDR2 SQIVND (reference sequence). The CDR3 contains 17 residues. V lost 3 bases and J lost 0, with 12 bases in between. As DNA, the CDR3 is TGTGCCAGTAGTATTGCCGGGACGGCCTCTGGGGCCAACGTCCTGACTTTC. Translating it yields CASSIAGTASGANVLTF. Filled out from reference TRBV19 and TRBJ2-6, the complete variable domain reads DGGITQSPKYLFRKEGQNVTLSCEQNLNHDAMYWYRQDPGQGLRLIYYSQIVNDFQKGDIAEGYSVSREKKESFPLTVTSAQKNPTAFYLCASSIAGTASGANVLTFGAGSRLTVL.

The DNA for the CDR3 is TGTGCCAGCAGTCAGACCAGGGGGTTGGGCACTGAAGCTTTCTTT. It encodes CASSQTRGLGTEAFF. The chain joins TRBV28 to TRBJ1-1; 7 nucleotides align to TRBD1. The CDR3 runs to 15 residues. J lost 4 bases, V lost 5 bases, and 10 bases had no gene match. Germline CDR1 reads MDHEN; CDR2 reads SYDVKM.

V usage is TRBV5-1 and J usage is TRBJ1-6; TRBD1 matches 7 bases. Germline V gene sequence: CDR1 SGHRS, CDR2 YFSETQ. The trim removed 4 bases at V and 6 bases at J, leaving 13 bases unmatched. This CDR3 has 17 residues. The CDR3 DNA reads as TGCGCCAGCAGCCGGGGGTTTACAGGGGAAACTAATTCACCCCTCCACTTT. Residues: CASSRGFTGETNSPLHF.

The CDR3 here is CASRRSGSVDEQFF. As DNA, the CDR3 is TGTGCCAGCCGACGATCCGGGAGCGTGGATGAGCAGTTCTTC. The chain uses TRBV28 and TRBJ2-1; D is possibly TRBD2 (6 bases). This CDR3 is 14 amino acids long. Germline V CDR1 and CDR2: MDHEN, SYDVKM. The germline V and J ends were trimmed by 8 bases and 8 bases, with 19 bases remaining between them. The variable domain in full, completed from reference TRBV28 and TRBJ2-1, reads DVKVTQSSRYLVKRTGEKVFLECVQDMDHENMFWYRQDPGLGLRLIYFSYDVKMKEKGDIPEGYSVSREKKERFSLILESASTNQTSMYLCASRRSGSVDEQFFGPGTRLTVL.

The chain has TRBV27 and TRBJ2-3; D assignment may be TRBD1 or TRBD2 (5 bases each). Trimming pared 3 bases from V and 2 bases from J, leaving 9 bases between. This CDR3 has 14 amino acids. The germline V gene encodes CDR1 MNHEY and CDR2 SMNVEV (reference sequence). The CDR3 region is CASSLSGTTDTQYF. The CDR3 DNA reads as TGTGCCAGCAGTTTGTCGGGGACCACAGATACGCAGTATTTT.

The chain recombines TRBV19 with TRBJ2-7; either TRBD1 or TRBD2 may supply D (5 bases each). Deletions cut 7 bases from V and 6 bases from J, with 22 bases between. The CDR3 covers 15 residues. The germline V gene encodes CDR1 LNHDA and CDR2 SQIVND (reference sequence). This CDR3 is CASTPTWWEQGEQYF. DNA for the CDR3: TGTGCCAGTACCCCGACGTGGTGGGAGCAGGGCGAGCAGTACTTC.

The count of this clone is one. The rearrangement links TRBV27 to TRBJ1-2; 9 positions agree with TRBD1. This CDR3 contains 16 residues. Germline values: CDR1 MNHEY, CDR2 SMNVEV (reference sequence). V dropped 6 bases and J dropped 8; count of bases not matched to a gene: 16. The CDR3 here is CASSARTGVDVRGYTF. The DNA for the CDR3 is TGTGCCAGCAGCGCTAGGACAGGGGTCGATGTAAGGGGCTACACCTTC.

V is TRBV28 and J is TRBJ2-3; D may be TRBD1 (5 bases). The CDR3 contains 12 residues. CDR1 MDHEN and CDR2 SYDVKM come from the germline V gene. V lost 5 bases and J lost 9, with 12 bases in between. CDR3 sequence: CASSLQGVTQYF. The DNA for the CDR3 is TGTGCCAGCAGTCTCCAAGGGGTGACGCAGTATTTT. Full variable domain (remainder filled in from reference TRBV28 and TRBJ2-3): DVKVTQSSRYLVKRTGEKVFLECVQDMDHENMFWYRQDPGLGLRLIYFSYDVKMKEKGDIPEGYSVSREKKERFSLILESASTNQTSMYLCASSLQGVTQYFGPGTRLTVL.

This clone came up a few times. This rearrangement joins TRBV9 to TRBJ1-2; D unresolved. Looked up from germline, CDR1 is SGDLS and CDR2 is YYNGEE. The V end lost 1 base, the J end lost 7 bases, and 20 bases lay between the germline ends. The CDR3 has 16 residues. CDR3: CASSVQPTHTPGGYTF. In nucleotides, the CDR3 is TGTGCCAGCAGCGTACAGCCCACTCACACACCAGGTGGCTACACCTTC.

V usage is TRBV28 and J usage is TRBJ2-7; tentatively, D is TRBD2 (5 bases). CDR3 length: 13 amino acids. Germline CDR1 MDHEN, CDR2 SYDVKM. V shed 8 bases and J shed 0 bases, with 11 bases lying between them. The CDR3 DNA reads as TGTGCCAGCCTCTCGAGGGTCTCCTACGAGCAGTACTTC. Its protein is CASLSRVSYEQYF. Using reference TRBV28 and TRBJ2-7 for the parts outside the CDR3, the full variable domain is DVKVTQSSRYLVKRTGEKVFLECVQDMDHENMFWYRQDPGLGLRLIYFSYDVKMKEKGDIPEGYSVSREKKERFSLILESASTNQTSMYLCASLSRVSYEQYFGPGTRLTVT.

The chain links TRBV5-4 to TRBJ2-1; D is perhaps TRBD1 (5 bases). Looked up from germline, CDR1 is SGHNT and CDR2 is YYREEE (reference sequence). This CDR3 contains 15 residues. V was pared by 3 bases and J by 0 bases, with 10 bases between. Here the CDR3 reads CASSSTASSYNEQFF. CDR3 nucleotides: TGTGCCAGCAGCTCGACAGCGAGCTCCTACAATGAGCAGTTCTTC. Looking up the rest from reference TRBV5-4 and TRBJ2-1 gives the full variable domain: ETGVTQSPTHLIKTRGQQVTLRCSSQSGHNTVSWYQQALGQGPQFIFQYYREEENGRGNFPPRFSGLQFPNYSSELNVNALELDDSALYLCASSSTASSYNEQFFGPGTRLTVL.

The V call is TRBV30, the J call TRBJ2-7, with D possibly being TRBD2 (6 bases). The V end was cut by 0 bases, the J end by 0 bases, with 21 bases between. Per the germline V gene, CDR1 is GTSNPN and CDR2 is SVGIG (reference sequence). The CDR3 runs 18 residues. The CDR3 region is CAWSVLMGLNNYSYEQYF. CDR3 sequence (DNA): TGTGCCTGGAGTGTACTTATGGGACTCAACAACTACTCCTACGAGCAGTACTTC.

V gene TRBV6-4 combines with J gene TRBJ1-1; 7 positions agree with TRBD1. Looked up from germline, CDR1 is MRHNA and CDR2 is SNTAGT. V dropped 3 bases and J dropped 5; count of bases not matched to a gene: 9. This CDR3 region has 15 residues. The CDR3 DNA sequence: TGTGCCAGCAGTGAGGTCCCAGGGGGGACAACTGAAGCTTTCTTT. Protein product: CASSEVPGGTTEAFF.

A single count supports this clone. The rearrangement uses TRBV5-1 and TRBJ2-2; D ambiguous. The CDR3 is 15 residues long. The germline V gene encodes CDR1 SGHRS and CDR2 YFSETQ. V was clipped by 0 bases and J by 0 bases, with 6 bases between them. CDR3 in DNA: TGCGCCAGCAGCTTGGGGAGCGCGAACACCGGGGAGCTGTTTTTT. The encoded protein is CASSLGSANTGELFF.

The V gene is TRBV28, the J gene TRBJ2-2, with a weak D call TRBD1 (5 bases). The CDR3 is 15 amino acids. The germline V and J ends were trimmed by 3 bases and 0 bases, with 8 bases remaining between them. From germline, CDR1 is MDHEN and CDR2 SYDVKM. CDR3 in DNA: TGTGCCAGCAGTTTGTGGACAACGAACACCGGGGAGCTGTTTTTT. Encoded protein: CASSLWTTNTGELFF.

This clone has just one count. CDR3 nucleotide sequence: TGTGCCAGCAGGCGGGGGTCGGGGAATCAGCCCCAGCATTTT. Translation: CASRRGSGNQPQHF. This chain links TRBV6-6 with TRBJ1-5; possible D gene TRBD1, 5 bases. With 6 bases removed from V and 4 bases from J, the gap between germline ends came to 13 bases. The CDR3 runs to 14 residues. The germline gives CDR1 MNHNY, CDR2 SVGAGI (reference sequence).

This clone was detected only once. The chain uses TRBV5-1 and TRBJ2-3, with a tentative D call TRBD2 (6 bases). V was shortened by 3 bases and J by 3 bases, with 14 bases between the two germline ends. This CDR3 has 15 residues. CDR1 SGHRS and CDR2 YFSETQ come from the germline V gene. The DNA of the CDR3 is TGCGCCAGCAGCTGGGACTCACGGGGAACAGATACGCAGTATTTT. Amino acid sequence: CASSWDSRGTDTQYF. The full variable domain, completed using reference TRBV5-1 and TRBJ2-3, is KAGVTQTPRYLIKTRGQQVTLSCSPISGHRSVSWYQQTPGQGLQFLFEYFSETQRNKGNFPGRFSGRQFSNSRSEMNVSTLELGDSALYLCASSWDSRGTDTQYFGPGTRLTVL.

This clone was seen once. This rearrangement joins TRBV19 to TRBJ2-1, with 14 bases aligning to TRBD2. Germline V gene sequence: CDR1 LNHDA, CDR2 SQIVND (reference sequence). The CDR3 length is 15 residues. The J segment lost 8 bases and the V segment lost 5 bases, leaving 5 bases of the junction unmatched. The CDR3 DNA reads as TGTGCCAGTAGTGGACTAGCGGGAGGAGGGTATGAGCAGTTCTTC. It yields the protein CASSGLAGGGYEQFF.

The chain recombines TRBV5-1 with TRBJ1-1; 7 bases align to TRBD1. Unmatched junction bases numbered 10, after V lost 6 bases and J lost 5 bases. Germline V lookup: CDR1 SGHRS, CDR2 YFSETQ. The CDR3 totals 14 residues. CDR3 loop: CASTRTGLGTEAFF. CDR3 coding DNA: TGCGCCAGCACCCGGACAGGCCTGGGGACTGAAGCTTTCTTT.